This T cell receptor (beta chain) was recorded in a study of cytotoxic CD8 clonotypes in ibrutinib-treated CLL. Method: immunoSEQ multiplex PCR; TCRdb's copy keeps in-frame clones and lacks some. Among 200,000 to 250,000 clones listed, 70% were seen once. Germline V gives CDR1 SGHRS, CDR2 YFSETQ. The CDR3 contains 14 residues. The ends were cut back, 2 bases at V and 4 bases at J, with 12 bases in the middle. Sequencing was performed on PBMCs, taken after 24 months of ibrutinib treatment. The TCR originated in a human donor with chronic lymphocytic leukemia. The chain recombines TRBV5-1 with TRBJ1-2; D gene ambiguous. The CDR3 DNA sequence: TGCGCCAGCAGCTTACTGGCAGAACGCTATGGCTACACCTTC. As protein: CASSLLAERYGYTF.